A single sample is the source of the 23 T cell receptor beta chains below, sequenced in a study of T cells in tumors after PD-1 blockade. Using immunoSEQ multiplex PCR, the repertoire was profiled, and TCRdb retains in-frame clones only, with some absent. The table records approximately 3,800 clones, about 56% of them present only once. The sequencing here drew on tumor tissue, taken after anti-PD-1 treatment. These receptors originate from a human donor with cutaneous squamous cell carcinoma.

V usage is TRBV19 and J usage is TRBJ2-5; 8 positions match TRBD1. The germline V gene has CDR1 LNHDA and CDR2 SQIVND (reference sequence). The CDR3 covers 14 residues. J was trimmed by 5 bases and V by 6 bases; bases with no gene match: 8. The CDR3 region is CASSYGQGGETQYF. The CDR3, as DNA: TGTGCCAGTAGCTATGGACAGGGTGGCGAGACCCAGTACTTC.

V usage is TRBV29-1 and J usage is TRBJ2-7, with D perhaps matching TRBD2 (6 bases). CDR1 is SQVTM, CDR2 ANQGSEA, per germline. The CDR3 consists of 13 residues. Trimming shortened V by 6 bases and J by 0 bases, and 12 bases separated the two germline ends. The CDR3 sequence: CSVGGGISYEQYF. In DNA, the CDR3 is TGCAGCGTGGGCGGCGGGATCTCCTACGAGCAGTACTTC.

The chain links TRBV30 to TRBJ1-3; D might be TRBD1 (6 bases). Germline CDR1 is GTSNPN and CDR2 is SVGIG (reference sequence). CDR3 length: 12 amino acids. Trimming left V 4 bases short and J 4 bases short, with 8 bases between. The CDR3: CAWTGEGNTIYF. The DNA for the CDR3 is TGTGCCTGGACAGGGGAGGGAAACACCATATATTTT.

This clone was seen only a few times. This chain joins TRBV7-9 and TRBJ2-1, with D possibly called TRBD1 or TRBD2 (5 bases each). From germline, CDR1 is SEHNR and CDR2 FQNEAQ (reference sequence). The CDR3 totals 15 residues. V was shortened by 2 bases and J by 4 bases, with 12 bases between the two germline ends. CDR3 sequence (DNA): TGTGCCAGCAGCTTATCTGGGGGTAAATACAATGAGCAGTTCTTC. This translates into CASSLSGGKYNEQFF.

Sample share makes this clone medium-sized. This rearrangement joins TRBV5-6 to TRBJ2-2; TRBD1 or TRBD2 may be the D gene (6 bases each). This CDR3 has 19 amino acids. The V and J ends lost 1 base and 5 bases respectively, with 24 bases between them. Germline assignment: CDR1 SGHDT and CDR2 YYEEEE. In DNA, the CDR3 is TGTGCCAGCAGCTTGTGGTTGGGGGGCCCCCCCTCCATAACCGGGGAGCTGTTTTTT. Protein product: CASSLWLGGPPSITGELFF.

The CDR3 spells CATSGTGPSYEQYF. CDR3 in DNA: TGTGCCACCTCCGGGACAGGTCCCTCCTACGAGCAGTACTTC. The V call is TRBV19, the J call TRBJ2-7, with 8 positions matching TRBD1. The CDR3 is 14 residues long. The germline V gene has CDR1 LNHDA and CDR2 SQIVND (reference sequence). Trimming cost V 10 bases and J 0 bases; bases outside gene matches: 8.

The chain has TRBV27 and TRBJ1-3; D is ambiguous. CDR1 is MNHEY and CDR2 is SMNVEV in the germline V gene (reference sequence). V was shortened by 10 bases and J by 0 bases, with 10 bases between the two germline ends. CDR3 length: 13 amino acids. Here the CDR3 DNA reads TGTGCCACTTGGAGCGGCTCTGGAAACACCATATATTTT. Residues: CATWSGSGNTIYF.

The rearrangement links TRBV11-3 to TRBJ2-4, with 13 bases matching TRBD2. V lost 3 bases to trimming and J lost 6 bases; unmatched junction nucleotides: 5. The CDR3 spans 16 residues. Germline-derived CDR1 and CDR2 are SGHNT and YENEEA. The DNA for the CDR3 is TGTGCCAGCAGCTTCCGACTAGCGGGGGGAGTAAACATTCAGTACTTC. This gives the protein CASSFRLAGGVNIQYF.

In its sample, this clone is medium-sized (0.01 to 0.1%). This chain connects TRBV4-1 to TRBJ2-3; D is unresolved. This CDR3 is 13 amino acids long. The V end lost 5 bases, the J end lost 1 base, and 7 bases lay between the germline ends. Germline V gene sequence: CDR1 MGHRA, CDR2 YSYEKL. Here the CDR3 reads CASSTQGTDTQYF. In DNA form, the CDR3 reads TGCGCCAGCAGCACCCAGGGCACAGATACGCAGTATTTT.

This clone was recorded once. V gene TRBV19 combines with J gene TRBJ1-5; D is unresolved. Germline loops: CDR1 LNHDA, CDR2 SQIVND (reference sequence). The CDR3 length is 13 residues. V lost 2 bases to trimming and J lost 7 bases, with 9 bases between them. The CDR3 coding sequence is TGTGCCAGTAGTATAAGCATGTGGCAGCCCCAGCATTTT. It is translated as CASSISMWQPQHF.

The rearrangement uses TRBV11-1 and TRBJ2-5; tentatively, D is TRBD1 or TRBD2 (5 bases each). This CDR3 contains 16 residues. V was shortened by 1 base and J by 1 base, with 13 bases between the two germline ends. Germline V lookup: CDR1 SGHAT, CDR2 FQDESV (reference sequence). In DNA form, the CDR3 reads TGTGCCAGCAGCTTAGGGGGGTCTACCCCCCAAGAGACCCAGTACTTC. It codes for CASSLGGSTPQETQYF.

This chain uses TRBV7-2 with TRBJ2-2; TRBD2 agrees at 7 bases. V lost 3 bases to trimming and J lost 0 bases; unmatched junction nucleotides: 4. The CDR3 consists of 16 residues. Germline values: CDR1 SGHTA, CDR2 FQGNSA. CDR3 protein: CASSFRSGANTGELFF. In DNA, the CDR3 is TGTGCCAGCAGCTTTAGGAGCGGGGCGAACACCGGGGAGCTGTTTTTT.

This clone was counted between two and nine times. The gene calls are TRBV6-1 and TRBJ1-6; unclear D gene. The CDR3 spans 12 residues. The germline V gene has CDR1 MNHNS and CDR2 SASEGT. Trimming took off 2 bases at V and 6 bases at J, with 2 bases between the two ends. This CDR3 is CASSESNSPLHF. CDR3 nucleotides: TGTGCCAGCAGTGAAAGTAATTCACCCCTCCACTTT.

This clone was seen once. This chain joins TRBV6-4 and TRBJ2-5; 9 bases map to TRBD2. V shed 6 bases and J 2 bases; nucleotides not matched to a gene: 7. CDR3 size: 15 residues. The germline V gene has CDR1 MRHNA and CDR2 SNTAGT. The CDR3, as DNA: TGTGCCAGCAGGCGAAGCGGGGGGCCTCAAGAGACCCAGTACTTC. Amino acid sequence: CASRRSGGPQETQYF.

This chain uses TRBV6-5 with TRBJ2-6; no clear D gene. Trimming removed 8 bases at V and 4 bases at J, with 9 bases between. The germline V gene encodes CDR1 MNHEY and CDR2 SVGAGI. The CDR3 has 13 residues. The CDR3 loop is CASHHYGANVLTF. The DNA for the CDR3 is TGTGCCAGCCACCATTACGGGGCCAACGTCCTGACTTTC.

This clone has only one observation. This chain uses TRBV27 with TRBJ1-6; TRBD1 is a possible D gene (6 bases). The germline V gene has CDR1 MNHEY and CDR2 SMNVEV (reference sequence). This CDR3 is built from 17 residues. V was trimmed by 5 bases and J by 4 bases, leaving 18 bases between them. CDR3: CASSPTRTANYNSPLHF. The CDR3 DNA reads as TGTGCCAGCAGTCCGACCCGGACAGCAAATTATAATTCACCCCTCCACTTT.

This clone was found a few times. The chain combines TRBV13 with TRBJ1-1, with a tentative D call TRBD1 (6 bases). Trimming pared 8 bases from V and 5 bases from J, leaving 18 bases between. The germline CDR1 and CDR2 sequences are PRHDT and FYEKMQ (reference sequence). CDR3 length: 14 amino acids. The CDR3 DNA follows: TGTGCCAGCCGTCCGACAGGCGGGGGGACTGAAGCTTTCTTT. It codes for CASRPTGGGTEAFF.

CDR3 protein: CASSQVVVPTSTDTQYF. The CDR3 nucleotides read TGTGCCAGCAGCCAAGTGGTTGTGCCGACGAGCACAGATACGCAGTATTTT. V is TRBV4-2 and J is TRBJ2-3, with no clear D. V was clipped by 1 base and J by 0 bases, with 14 bases between them. Germline V gives CDR1 LGHNA, CDR2 YNFKEQ. This CDR3 contains 17 residues.

J is TRBJ1-1 and V is TRBV7-9; the D gene is possibly TRBD1 (5 bases). This CDR3 spans 13 amino acids. Germline lookup yields CDR1 SEHNR and CDR2 FQNEAQ (reference sequence). V was trimmed by 1 base and J by 3 bases, leaving 6 bases between them. The CDR3 spells CASSLVGDTEAFF. For the CDR3, the DNA is TGTGCCAGCAGCTTAGTAGGGGACACTGAAGCTTTCTTT.

The CDR3 DNA is TGTGCCAGCAGTGACGGGGCAGGGGCGAACACCGGGGAGCTGTTTTTT. It is translated as CASSDGAGANTGELFF. This rearrangement joins TRBV6-4 to TRBJ2-2; D is perhaps TRBD1 (6 bases). Germline CDR1 is MRHNA and CDR2 is SNTAGT. CDR3 length: 16 residues. Trimming removed 2 bases at V and 0 bases at J, with 10 bases between.

This clone was seen a few times. The CDR3 DNA reads as TGTGCCAGCAGCACAGGGGCCTACAATGAGCAGTTCTTC. Translation gives CASSTGAYNEQFF. The chain uses TRBV6-4 and TRBJ2-1; TRBD1 agrees at 7 bases. Germline CDR1 reads MRHNA; CDR2 reads SNTAGT. The CDR3 loop spans 13 amino acids. V lost 6 bases to trimming and J lost 2 bases; unmatched junction nucleotides: 1.

The chain carries TRBV13 and TRBJ2-1; TRBD1 matches at 7 bases. The J segment lost 7 bases and the V segment lost 5 bases, leaving 8 bases of the junction unmatched. Germline V gene lookup returns CDR1 PRHDT and CDR2 FYEKMQ (reference sequence). The CDR3 extends over 14 amino acids. CDR3 sequence (DNA): TGTGCCAGCAGCGCCGGAAACAGGGGTAATGAGCAGTTCTTC. Translated: CASSAGNRGNEQFF.

The chain recombines TRBV12-3 or TRBV12-4 with TRBJ1-1; D not resolved. Trimming took off 6 bases at V and 0 bases at J, with 8 bases between the two ends. This CDR3 spans 13 amino acids. CDR3 sequence reads: CASSAYVNTEAFF. The CDR3 bases are TGTGCCAGCAGCGCTTACGTGAACACTGAAGCTTTCTTT.